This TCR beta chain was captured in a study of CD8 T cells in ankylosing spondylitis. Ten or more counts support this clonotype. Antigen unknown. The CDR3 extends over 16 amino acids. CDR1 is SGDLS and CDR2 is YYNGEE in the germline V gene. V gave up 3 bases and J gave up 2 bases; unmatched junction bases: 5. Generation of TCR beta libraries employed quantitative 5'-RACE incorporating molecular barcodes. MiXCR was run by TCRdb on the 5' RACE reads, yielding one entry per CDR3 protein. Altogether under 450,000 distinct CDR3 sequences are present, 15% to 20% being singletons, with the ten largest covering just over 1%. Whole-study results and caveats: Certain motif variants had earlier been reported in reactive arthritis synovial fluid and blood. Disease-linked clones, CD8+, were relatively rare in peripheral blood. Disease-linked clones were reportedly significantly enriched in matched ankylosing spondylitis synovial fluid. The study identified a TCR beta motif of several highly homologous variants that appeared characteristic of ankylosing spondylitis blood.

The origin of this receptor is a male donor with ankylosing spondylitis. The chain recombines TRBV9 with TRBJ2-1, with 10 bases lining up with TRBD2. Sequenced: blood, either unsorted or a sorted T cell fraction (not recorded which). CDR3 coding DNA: TGTGCCAGCAGCGCCGGACTAGCGGCAACCTACAATGAGCAGTTCTTC. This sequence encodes CASSAGLAATYNEQFF.